A single TCR beta chain is shown here with its context. Its antigen is unknown. The data were taken from a study of T cell responses to AZD1222 COVID-19 vaccine. Whole-study findings and limits: Sampling captured repertoires only after the peak T cell response. Donors skewed white British and female; clonal diversity was possibly underestimated. Spike-specific TCR repertoires showed rising breadth and depth after two AZD1222 doses. Among AZD1222 vaccinees, only five or six were seropositive at baseline.

Method: immunoSEQ multiplex PCR; TCRdb's copy keeps in-frame clones and lacks some. This sample has roughly 80,000 clones; just over 90% occur once, and the top ten carry 2.5% to 4%. This CDR3 comprises 15 residues. The V gene lost 10 bases and the J gene lost 2 bases, with 19 bases spanning the gap. CDR1 and CDR2 from the germline V gene are MNHEY and SVGAGI. The chain recombines TRBV6-5 with TRBJ2-3; D might be TRBD1 or TRBD2, each matching 5 bases. The clonotype was recovered from an adult who received the AZD1222 COVID-19 vaccine. The sample here was peripheral blood, taken 28 days after the second AZD1222 dose. The CDR3 DNA is TGTGCCACTACCCCCGGGACCGTGGTCACAGATACGCAGTATTTT. Amino acids: CATTPGTVVTDTQYF.